This T cell receptor beta chain was identified in a study of identical twins. Using its own MiXCR run on the 5' RACE reads, TCRdb lists one record per CDR3 protein. The sample has approximately 890,000 distinct CDR3 sequences; roughly 12% are singletons. The CDR3 contains 17 residues. CDR1 MDHEN and CDR2 SYDVKM come from the germline V gene. The V segment lost 2 bases and the J segment 5 bases; nucleotides outside the gene matches: 10. This same sample was also taken into another study, of yellow fever vaccine responses in identical twins.

Sequenced sample: PBMCs. The source is a young woman in good health. The J gene is TRBJ2-5, the V gene TRBV28; 11 bases align to TRBD2. DNA for the CDR3: TGTGCCAGCAGTTTACCTCAACTAGCGGGAGATGCGGAGACCCAGTACTTC. This sequence encodes CASSLPQLAGDAETQYF. The variable domain in full, with the rest retrieved from reference TRBV28 and TRBJ2-5, is DVKVTQSSRYLVKRTGEKVFLECVQDMDHENMFWYRQDPGLGLRLIYFSYDVKMKEKGDIPEGYSVSREKKERFSLILESASTNQTSMYLCASSLPQLAGDAETQYFGPGTRLLVL.